This passage covers 4 T cell receptor beta chains from one sample sequenced in a study of blood T cell repertoires in COVID-19. Measured with immunoSEQ multiplex PCR; TCRdb has only the in-frame clones, and not every one. The profile shows approximately 300,000 clones, about 86% of them singletons. The sample taken for sequencing was peripheral blood. These receptors were taken from a person aged 65 to 79 with COVID-19, enrolled during active disease.

V is TRBV6-6 and J is TRBJ1-4; D is unclear. V lost 4 bases, J lost 4 bases, and 4 bases lay in between. Germline CDR1 MNHNY, CDR2 SVGAGI (reference sequence). The CDR3 runs to 12 residues. The CDR3 region is CASSLHNEKLFF. DNA of the CDR3: TGTGCCAGCAGTTTACATAATGAAAAACTGTTTTTT.

In its sample, this clone was seen a few times. The V call is TRBV6-6, the J call TRBJ2-2; 9 bases map to TRBD1. V shed 4 bases, J shed 6 bases, and the junction held 0 bases outside the gene matches. CDR1 is MNHNY and CDR2 is SVGAGI in the germline V gene (reference sequence). The CDR3 consists of 13 residues. The CDR3 nucleotides read TGTGCCAGCAGTTGGACAGGGGCCGGGGAGCTGTTTTTT. This sequence encodes CASSWTGAGELFF.

This clone has a single count. The rearrangement uses TRBV2 and TRBJ1-4; tentatively, D is TRBD1 (6 bases). Germline loops: CDR1 SNHLY, CDR2 FYNNEI. The CDR3 is made up of 16 amino acids. V was trimmed by 4 bases and J by 1 base, leaving 13 bases between them. CDR3 protein: CASSVRGAETNEKLFF. CDR3 in DNA: TGTGCCAGCAGTGTTCGGGGGGCCGAAACTAATGAAAAACTGTTTTTT.

This chain connects TRBV6-2 or TRBV6-3 to TRBJ2-2; the D gene is possibly TRBD1 (6 bases). The CDR3 contains 14 residues. The germline gives CDR1 MNHEY, CDR2 SVGEGT. V was cut by 2 bases and J by 4 bases, with 8 bases left in between. CDR3 sequence: CASSYTGLTGELFF. The CDR3 DNA sequence: TGTGCCAGCAGTTACACAGGGCTCACCGGGGAGCTGTTTTTT.